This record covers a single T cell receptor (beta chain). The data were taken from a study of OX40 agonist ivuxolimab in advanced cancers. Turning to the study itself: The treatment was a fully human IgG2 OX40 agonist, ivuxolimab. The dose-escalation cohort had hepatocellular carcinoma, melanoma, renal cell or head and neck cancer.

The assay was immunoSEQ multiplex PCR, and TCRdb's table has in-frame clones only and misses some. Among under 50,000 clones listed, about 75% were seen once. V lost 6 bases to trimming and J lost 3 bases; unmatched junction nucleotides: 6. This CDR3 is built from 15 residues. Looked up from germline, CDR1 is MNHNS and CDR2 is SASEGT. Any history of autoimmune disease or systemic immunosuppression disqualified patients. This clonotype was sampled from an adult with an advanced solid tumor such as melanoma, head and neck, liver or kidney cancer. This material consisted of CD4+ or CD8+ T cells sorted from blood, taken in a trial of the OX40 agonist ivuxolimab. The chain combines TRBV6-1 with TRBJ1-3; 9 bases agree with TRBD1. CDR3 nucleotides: TGTGCCAGCAGCCCCGGGACAGGGTTTGGAAACACCATATATTTT. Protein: CASSPGTGFGNTIYF.